This passage covers 10 T cell receptor beta chains from one sample sequenced in a study of human T cells and chemical hapten exposure. MiXCR was run by TCRdb on the RACE reads, yielding one entry per CDR3 protein. The sample contains tens of thousands of distinct CDR3 sequences, more than 9% of which appear only once. Described time point: patch test 2, 6 weeks after DPC sensitization. Specified treatment: therapeutic diphenylcyclopropenone sensitization with weekly scalp DPC. The material sequenced was whole blood, taken in connection with sensitization to the hapten diphenylcyclopropenone (DPC). These receptors were taken from a man aged 18 to 30 with alopecia areata. Some clones in this sample may be carry-over from other donors' samples.

This clonotype was recorded a few times. The V gene is TRBV11-2, the J gene TRBJ2-3; D not certain. Germline V gene sequence: CDR1 SGHAT, CDR2 FQNNGV. Trimming removed 2 bases from V and 0 bases from J, with 6 bases in between. This CDR3 comprises 14 residues. The CDR3 sequence is CASSLRSSTDTQYF. For the CDR3, the DNA is TGTGCCAGCAGCTTAAGGTCTAGCACAGATACGCAGTATTTT.

The CDR3 protein is CASSVPTVNTEAFF. For the CDR3, the DNA is TGTGCCAGCAGCGTCCCCACAGTAAACACTGAAGCTTTCTTT. The chain uses TRBV6-2 or TRBV6-3 and TRBJ1-1; D is undetermined. Germline CDR1 MNHEY, CDR2 SVGEGT. V was shortened by 6 bases and J by 2 bases, with 13 bases between the two germline ends. The CDR3 is 14 amino acids.

The chain has TRBV28 and TRBJ2-7; maybe TRBD2 (5 bases). Germline values: CDR1 MDHEN, CDR2 SYDVKM. The germline V and J ends were trimmed by 1 base and 4 bases, with 11 bases remaining between them. The CDR3 has 14 amino acids. CDR3 sequence reads: CASSLLPPGYEQYF. In DNA form, the CDR3 reads TGTGCCAGCAGTTTATTACCTCCGGGGTACGAGCAGTACTTC.

The rearrangement joins TRBV5-4 to TRBJ2-2; D gene ambiguous. The CDR3 loop spans 16 amino acids. The V end lost 0 bases, the J end lost 5 bases, and 14 bases lay between the germline ends. Germline CDR1 SGHNT, CDR2 YYREEE (reference sequence). The CDR3 loop is CASSLDPFLGTGELFF. CDR3 DNA: TGTGCCAGCAGCTTGGATCCCTTTTTGGGGACCGGGGAGCTGTTTTTT.

This clonotype came up many times. The CDR3 coding sequence is TGTGCCAGCAGACCTAGGGGAAATCAGCCCCAGCATTTT. Its protein product is CASRPRGNQPQHF. The V call is TRBV28, the J call TRBJ1-5, with a weak D call TRBD1 (5 bases). V was shortened by 6 bases and J by 4 bases, with 10 bases between the two germline ends. This CDR3 is built from 13 residues. Per the germline V gene, CDR1 is MDHEN and CDR2 is SYDVKM.

This chain links TRBV4-2 with TRBJ1-5; D call uncertain. The CDR3 is 16 residues long. V was shortened by 0 bases and J by 0 bases, with 9 bases between the two germline ends. Looked up from germline, CDR1 is LGHNA and CDR2 is YNFKEQ. The CDR3 sequence is CASSQDPGHSNQPQHF. CDR3 bases: TGTGCCAGCAGCCAAGATCCAGGCCATAGCAATCAGCCCCAGCATTTT.

This clonotype was counted at least ten times. The chain recombines TRBV3-1 with TRBJ2-5; 8 nucleotides align to TRBD1. The V gene's germline CDR1 is LGHDT and CDR2 YNNKEL (reference sequence). This CDR3 region has 14 residues. J lost 5 bases, V lost 4 bases, and 6 bases had no gene match. The CDR3 loop reads CASSLQGAKETQYF. CDR3 coding DNA: TGTGCCAGCAGCCTCCAGGGGGCGAAGGAGACCCAGTACTTC.

This chain joins TRBV7-2 and TRBJ2-4, with 8 positions matching TRBD1. The CDR3 runs 14 residues. The V and J ends lost 1 base and 11 bases, in that order; junction bases with no gene match: 7. Germline CDR1 and CDR2: SGHTA and FQGNSA. The CDR3 sequence is CASSLGRGQAVQYF. The CDR3, as DNA: TGTGCCAGCAGCTTAGGCCGGGGACAGGCTGTTCAGTACTTC.

This clonotype was seen at least ten times. The chain employs TRBV12-3 or TRBV12-4 and TRBJ1-4; D is undetermined. CDR3 length equals 13 residues. Trimming removed 8 bases from V and 4 bases from J, with 11 bases in between. The CDR3 DNA reads TGTGCCAGCGGTGGACGGATTAATGAAAAACTGTTTTTT. It translates to CASGGRINEKLFF.

V gene TRBV5-1 combines with J gene TRBJ2-7; TRBD2 matches at 7 bases. Germline V gene lookup returns CDR1 SGHRS and CDR2 YFSETQ. The CDR3 covers 14 residues. V trimming: 4 bases; J trimming: 5 bases; junction bases outside the gene matches: 9. The CDR3 sequence is CASSPGQRGDEQYV. The CDR3 bases are TGCGCCAGCAGCCCTGGTCAACGGGGGGACGAGCAGTACGTC.